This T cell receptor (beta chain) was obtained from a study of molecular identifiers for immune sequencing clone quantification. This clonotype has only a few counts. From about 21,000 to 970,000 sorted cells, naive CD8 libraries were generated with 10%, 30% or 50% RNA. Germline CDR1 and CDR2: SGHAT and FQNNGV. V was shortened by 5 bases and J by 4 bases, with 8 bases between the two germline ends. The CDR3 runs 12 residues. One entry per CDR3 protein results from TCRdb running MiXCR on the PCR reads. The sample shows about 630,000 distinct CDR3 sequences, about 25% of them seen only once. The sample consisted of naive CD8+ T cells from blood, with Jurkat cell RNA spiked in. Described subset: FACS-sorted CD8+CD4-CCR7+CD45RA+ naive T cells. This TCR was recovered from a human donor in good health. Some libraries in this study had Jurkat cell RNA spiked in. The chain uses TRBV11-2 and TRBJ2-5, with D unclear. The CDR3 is CASSPFAETQYF. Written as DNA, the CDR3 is TGTGCCAGCAGCCCCTTTGCAGAGACCCAGTACTTC.